This is a list of T cell receptor beta chains from one sample in a study of T cell changes during pregnancy in multiple sclerosis. Libraries were prepared by immunoSEQ multiplex PCR; TCRdb keeps only in-frame clonotypes and omits some of them. The sample contains under 55,000 clones, roughly 91% of which appear only once. Sequencing was carried out using PBMCs (not recorded whether the cells were cultured). The receptors were sampled from a female donor with multiple sclerosis, enrolled in a pregnancy study. Each CDR3 is given with its conserved first and last residue. The D gene is left open where the match is weak. Not every row has a clone size; where given, it reads once, few, many or a size class.

NA | TRBJ2-3 | TRBV5-6 | once | CASRESGGADTQYF | TGTGCCAGCAGAGAATCTGGAGGAGCAGATACGCAGTATTTT
NA | TRBJ1-1 | TRBV30 | NA | CAWSVVRSAEAFF | TGTGCCTGGAGTGTTGTTCGATCCGCTGAAGCTTTCTTT
NA | TRBJ2-5 | TRBV9 | NA | CASSVLGTVQETQYF | TGTGCCAGCAGCGTCCTAGGGACGGTGCAAGAGACCCAGTACTTC
NA | TRBJ1-3 | TRBV11-2 | NA | CASSHPGASSGNTIYF | TGTGCCAGCAGCCACCCGGGAGCTTCCTCTGGAAACACCATATATTTT
NA | TRBJ2-3 | TRBV5-4 | NA | CASSLASTADTQYF | TGTGCCAGCAGCTTGGCCTCTACGGCAGATACGCAGTATTTT
TRBD2 | TRBJ2-4 | TRBV7-2 | NA | CASSLGTRRIQYF | TGTGCCAGCAGCTTAGGGACTAGGCGCATTCAGTACTTC
TRBD2 | TRBJ2-3 | TRBV11-2 | NA | CASSFLAGVTDTQYF | TGTGCCAGCAGCTTCCTAGCGGGAGTCACAGATACGCAGTATTTT
TRBD2 | TRBJ2-5 | TRBV5-1 | NA | CASSSLAGAGETQYF | TGCGCCAGCAGCTCCTTAGCGGGAGCAGGGGAGACCCAGTACTTC
TRBD1 | TRBJ1-2 | TRBV4-1 | few | CASSTRTGDYGYTF | TGCGCCAGCAGCACCCGGACAGGGGACTATGGCTACACCTTC
NA | TRBJ1-3 | TRBV7-9 | NA | CASSLGGANTIYF | TGTGCCAGCAGCTTAGGGGGGGCGAACACCATATATTTT
NA | TRBJ1-3 | TRBV2 | NA | CASSVEGTDSGNTIYF | TGTGCCAGCAGTGTCGAAGGGACCGATTCTGGAAACACCATATATTTT
TRBD2 | TRBJ2-1 | TRBV29-1 | NA | CSVHGTSGSNEQFF | TGCAGCGTACACGGGACTAGCGGGAGTAATGAGCAGTTCTTC
NA | TRBJ2-7 | TRBV6-1 | NA | CASINRGFSYEQYF | TGTGCCAGCATTAACCGGGGGTTCTCCTACGAGCAGTACTTC
NA | TRBJ2-7 | TRBV4-3 | NA | CASSRFGGTWYEQYF | TGCGCCAGCAGCCGATTTGGGGGGACGTGGTACGAGCAGTACTTC
TRBD2 | TRBJ2-7 | TRBV6-6 | NA | CASSRLAGSEQYF | TGTGCCAGCAGTCGACTAGCGGGGTCCGAGCAGTACTTC
NA | TRBJ1-6 | TRBV5-1 | once | CASSFLGGSPLHF | TGCGCCAGCAGCTTCCTTGGGGGATCACCCCTCCACTTT
TRBD1 | TRBJ1-1 | TRBV19 | NA | CASSTIDRGSNTEAFF | TGTGCCAGTAGTACCATAGACAGGGGATCGAACACTGAAGCTTTCTTT
TRBD2 | TRBJ2-3 | TRBV27 | NA | CASSQTLAFADTQYF | TGTGCCAGCAGTCAAACACTAGCGTTCGCAGATACGCAGTATTTT
NA | TRBJ2-7 | TRBV4-2 | NA | CASSPSRNLRTAYEQYF | TGTGCCAGCAGCCCTTCAAGGAACTTGAGGACAGCCTACGAGCAGTACTTC
TRBD1 | TRBJ2-7 | TRBV13 | NA | CASSPRQGGSYEQYF | TGTGCCAGCAGCCCCCGACAGGGGGGATCCTACGAGCAGTACTTC
TRBD2 | TRBJ2-3 | TRBV4-2 | NA | CASSRTSGDTQYF | TGTGCCAGCAGCCGGACTAGCGGGGATACGCAGTATTTT
TRBD1 | TRBJ2-7 | TRBV14 | NA | CASSLGQGASYEQYF | TGTGCCAGCAGCCTCGGACAGGGGGCGAGCTACGAGCAGTACTTC
NA | TRBJ1-5 | TRBV4-2 | NA | CASSQEWSSNQPQHF | TGTGCCAGCAGCCAAGAATGGAGTAGCAATCAGCCCCAGCATTTT
TRBD1 | TRBJ1-1 | TRBV27 | NA | CASSRQGAFTEAFF | TGTGCCAGCAGTCGTCAGGGGGCCTTCACTGAAGCTTTCTTT
NA | TRBJ2-7 | TRBV5-4 | NA | CASSLARTGAPYEQYF | TGTGCCAGCAGCTTGGCCCGTACAGGAGCACCCTACGAGCAGTACTTC
NA | TRBJ1-1 | TRBV28 | NA | CASSLRQFEAFF | TGTGCCAGCAGTTTGAGGCAGTTCGAAGCTTTCTTT
TRBD1 | TRBJ1-1 | TRBV7-9 | NA | CASSDRAGTEAFF | TGTGCCAGCAGCGACAGGGCGGGCACTGAAGCTTTCTTT